The sequence of this TCR beta chain was determined in a study of early T cells in non-severe SARS-CoV-2 infection. Study overall: Investigators sequenced bulk RNA drawn from unsorted whole blood, and chains remained unpaired.

Individual cDNA molecules carried attached unique molecular identifiers. TCRdb recomputed calls from the 5' RACE reads with MiXCR, one row per CDR3 protein. The sample holds some 90,000 distinct CDR3 sequences; about 15% are singletons and the top ten take around 6%. This CDR3 comprises 17 residues. Germline V gene lookup returns CDR1 SEHNR and CDR2 FQNEAQ (reference sequence). The V gene end was trimmed by 5 bases and the J gene end by 6 bases; junction bases not matched to a gene: 13. This clonotype came up many times. The specimen sequenced was whole blood. V is TRBV7-9 and J is TRBJ2-3; 11 nucleotides line up with TRBD2. The receptor comes from an adult who was a healthcare worker with PCR-confirmed SARS-CoV-2 infection or an uninfected control (not recorded which). The CDR3 loop is CASSGIQRLAGRDTQYF. The CDR3 DNA reads as TGTGCCAGCAGCGGTATACAACGACTAGCGGGACGGGATACGCAGTATTTT.